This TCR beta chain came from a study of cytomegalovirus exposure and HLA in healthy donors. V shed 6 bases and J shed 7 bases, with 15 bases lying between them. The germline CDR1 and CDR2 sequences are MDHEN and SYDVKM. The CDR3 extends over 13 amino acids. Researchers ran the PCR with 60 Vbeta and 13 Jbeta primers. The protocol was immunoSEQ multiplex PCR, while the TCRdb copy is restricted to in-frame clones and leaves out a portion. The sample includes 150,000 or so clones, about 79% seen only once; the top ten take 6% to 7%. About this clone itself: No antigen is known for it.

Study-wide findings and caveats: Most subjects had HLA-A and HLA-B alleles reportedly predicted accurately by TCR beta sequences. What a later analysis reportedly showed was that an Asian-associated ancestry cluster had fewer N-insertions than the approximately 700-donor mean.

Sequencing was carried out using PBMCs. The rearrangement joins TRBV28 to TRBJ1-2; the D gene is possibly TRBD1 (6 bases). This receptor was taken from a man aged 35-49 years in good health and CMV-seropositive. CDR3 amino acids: CASSLGRGRGYTF. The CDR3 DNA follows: TGTGCCAGCAGCCTTGGCAGGGGCCGTGGCTACACCTTC.